The sequence of this T cell receptor beta chain was determined in a study of blood T cell repertoires in COVID-19. At the level of the study: PBMCs, B-cell-depleted T cells, or T cells provided the cDNA or gDNA that made up the material.

V dropped 1 base and J dropped 2 bases, with 7 bases sitting between them. Germline V gene sequence: CDR1 LGHDT, CDR2 YNNKEL (reference sequence). The CDR3 is made up of 14 amino acids. Data came from immunoSEQ multiplex PCR; TCRdb stores just in-frame clones and leaves some out. This table holds fewer than 25,000 clones, roughly nine tenths found once. The sequence was obtained from a human donor in a cohort sampled during active COVID-19. The genes are TRBV3-1 (or the pseudogene TRBV3-2) and TRBJ2-3; no clear D. Material for sequencing was peripheral blood. The CDR3 bases are TGTGCCAGCAGCCAAGTCCGGGTCACAGATACGCAGTATTTT. It specifies CASSQVRVTDTQYF.